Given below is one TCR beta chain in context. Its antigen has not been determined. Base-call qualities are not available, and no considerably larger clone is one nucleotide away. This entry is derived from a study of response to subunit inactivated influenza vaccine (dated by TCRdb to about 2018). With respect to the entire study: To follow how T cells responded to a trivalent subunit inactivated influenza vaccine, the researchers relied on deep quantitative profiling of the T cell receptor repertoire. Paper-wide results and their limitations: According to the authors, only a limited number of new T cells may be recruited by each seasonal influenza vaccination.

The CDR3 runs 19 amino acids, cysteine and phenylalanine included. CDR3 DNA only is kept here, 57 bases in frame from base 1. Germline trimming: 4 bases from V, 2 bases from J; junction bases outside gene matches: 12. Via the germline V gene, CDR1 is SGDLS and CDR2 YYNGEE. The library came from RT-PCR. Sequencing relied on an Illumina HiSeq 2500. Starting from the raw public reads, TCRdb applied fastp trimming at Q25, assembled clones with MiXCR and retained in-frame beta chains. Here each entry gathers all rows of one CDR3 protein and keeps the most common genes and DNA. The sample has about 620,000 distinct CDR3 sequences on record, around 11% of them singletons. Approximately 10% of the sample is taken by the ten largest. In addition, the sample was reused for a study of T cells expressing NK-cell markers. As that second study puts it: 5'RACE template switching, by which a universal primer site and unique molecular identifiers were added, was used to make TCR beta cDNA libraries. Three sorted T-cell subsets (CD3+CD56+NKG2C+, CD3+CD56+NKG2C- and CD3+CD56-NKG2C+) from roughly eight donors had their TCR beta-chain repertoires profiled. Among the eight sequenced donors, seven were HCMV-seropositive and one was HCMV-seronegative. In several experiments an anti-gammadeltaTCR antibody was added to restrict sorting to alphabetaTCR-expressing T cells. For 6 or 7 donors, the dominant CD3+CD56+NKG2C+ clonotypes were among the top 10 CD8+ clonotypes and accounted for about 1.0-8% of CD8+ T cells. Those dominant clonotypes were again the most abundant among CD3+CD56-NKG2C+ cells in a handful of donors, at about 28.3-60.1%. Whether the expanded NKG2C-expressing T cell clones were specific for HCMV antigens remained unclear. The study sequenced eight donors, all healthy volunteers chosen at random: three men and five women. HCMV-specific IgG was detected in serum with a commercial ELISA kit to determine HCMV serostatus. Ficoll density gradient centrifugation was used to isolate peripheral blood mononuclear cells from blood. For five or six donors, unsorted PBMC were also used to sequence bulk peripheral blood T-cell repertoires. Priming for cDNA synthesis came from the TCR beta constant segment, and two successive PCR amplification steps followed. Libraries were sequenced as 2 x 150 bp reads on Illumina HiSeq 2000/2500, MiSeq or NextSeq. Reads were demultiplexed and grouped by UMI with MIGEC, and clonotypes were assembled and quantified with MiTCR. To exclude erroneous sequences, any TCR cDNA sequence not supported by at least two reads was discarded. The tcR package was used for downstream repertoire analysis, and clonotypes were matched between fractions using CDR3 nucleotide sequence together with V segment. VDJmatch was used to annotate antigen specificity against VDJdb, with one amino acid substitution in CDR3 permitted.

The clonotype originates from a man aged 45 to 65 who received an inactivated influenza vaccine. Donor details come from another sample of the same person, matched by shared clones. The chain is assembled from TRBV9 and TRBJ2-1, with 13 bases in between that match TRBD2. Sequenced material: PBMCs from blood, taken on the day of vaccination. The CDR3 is CASSPGLAGVTAPYNEQFF. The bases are TGTGCCAGCAGCCCCGGACTAGCGGGAGTCACGGCTCCCTACAATGAGCAGTTCTTC. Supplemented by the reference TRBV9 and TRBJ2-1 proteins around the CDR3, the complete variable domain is DSGVTQTPKHLITATGQRVTLRCSPRSGDLSVYWYQQSLDQGLQFLIQYYNGEERAKGNILERFSAQQFPDLHSELNLSSLELGDSALYFCASSPGLAGVTAPYNEQFFGPGTRLTVL.